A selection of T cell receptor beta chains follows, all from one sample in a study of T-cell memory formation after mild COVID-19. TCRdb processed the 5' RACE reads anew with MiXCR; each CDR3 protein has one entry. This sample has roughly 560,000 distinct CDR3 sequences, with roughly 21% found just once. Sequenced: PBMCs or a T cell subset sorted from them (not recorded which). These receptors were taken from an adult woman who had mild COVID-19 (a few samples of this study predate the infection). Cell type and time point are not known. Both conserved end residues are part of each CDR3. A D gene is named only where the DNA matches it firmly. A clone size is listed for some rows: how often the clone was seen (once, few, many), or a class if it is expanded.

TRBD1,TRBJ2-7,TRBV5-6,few,TGTGCCAGCAGCTCGGGACAGGGCCGTATGGAGCAGTACTTC,CASSSGQGRMEQYF
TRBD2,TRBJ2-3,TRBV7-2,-,TGTGCCAGCAGCTTCGCGACTAGCGGGGTCTCAAATACGCAGTATTTT,CASSFATSGVSNTQYF
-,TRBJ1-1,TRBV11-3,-,TGTGCCAGCAGTCCCCCATGGGTGAACACTGAAGCTTTCTTT,CASSPPWVNTEAFF
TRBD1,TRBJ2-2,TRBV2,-,TGTGCCAGCAGTGATCACAGGGGACCATTCACCGGGGAGCTGTTTTTT,CASSDHRGPFTGELFF
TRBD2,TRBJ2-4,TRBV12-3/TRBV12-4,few,TGTGCCAGCAGTTCGTATACGCGGGAGGCCAAAAACATTCAGTACTTC,CASSSYTREAKNIQYF
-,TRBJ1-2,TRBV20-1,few,TGCAGTGCTAATGCAGGGGTACGGGGCTACACCTTC,CSANAGVRGYTF
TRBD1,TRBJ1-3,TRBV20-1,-,TGCAGTGCTAGAGCCTACTTAACGGACAGGGCGGGTGGAAACACCATATATTTT,CSARAYLTDRAGGNTIYF
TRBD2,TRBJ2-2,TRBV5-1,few,TGCGCCAGCAGCTTGTTGCTAGCGGGAGGAAAGACCGGGGAGCTGTTTTTT,CASSLLLAGGKTGELFF
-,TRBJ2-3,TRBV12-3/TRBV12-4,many,TGTGCCAGCAGCCGCACAGATACGCAGTATTTT,CASSRTDTQYF
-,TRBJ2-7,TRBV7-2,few,TGTGCCAGCAGCGTTAGCCGCGACCGCTCCTACGAGCAGTACTTC,CASSVSRDRSYEQYF
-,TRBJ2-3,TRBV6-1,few,TGTGCCAGCAGCCCCGCTGGGAGCGGGCTCACAGATACGCAGTATTTT,CASSPAGSGLTDTQYF
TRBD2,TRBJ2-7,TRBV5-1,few,TGCGCCAGCAGGGAAGGACTAGCGGGGACCTACGAGCAGTACTTC,CASREGLAGTYEQYF
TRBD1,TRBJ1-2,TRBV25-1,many,TGTGCCAGCAGTGCGTTCGAAGGGGGCTACTATGGCTACACCTTC,CASSAFEGGYYGYTF
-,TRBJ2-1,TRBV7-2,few,TGTGCCAGCAGCCCTTGGGCTTCTGCCGATGAGCAGTTCTTC,CASSPWASADEQFF
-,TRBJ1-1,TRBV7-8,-,TGTGCCAGCAGCTCCTTCAAGGGCACTGAAGCTTTCTTT,CASSSFKGTEAFF
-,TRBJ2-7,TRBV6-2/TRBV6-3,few,TGTGCCAGCAGTCAACCCGTGGGCTACGAGCAGTACTTC,CASSQPVGYEQYF
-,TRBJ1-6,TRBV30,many,TGTGCCTGGAGTGCTATGGGACAAGATAATTCACCCCTCCACTTT,CAWSAMGQDNSPLHF
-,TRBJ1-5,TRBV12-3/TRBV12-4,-,TGTGCCAGCAGTTCCAATCAGGGCAATCAGCCCCAGCATTTT,CASSSNQGNQPQHF
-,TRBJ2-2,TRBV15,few,TGTGCCACCAGCAGAGACTCTCCCGCCGGGGAGCTGTTTTTT,CATSRDSPAGELFF
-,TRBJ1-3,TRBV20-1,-,TGCAGTGCTAGAGATCCAGGAAACACCATATATTTT,CSARDPGNTIYF
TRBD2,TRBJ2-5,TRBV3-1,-,TGTGCCAGCAGCCAAGAACTGGCGGGAGTGGTGGAGACCCAGTACTTC,CASSQELAGVVETQYF
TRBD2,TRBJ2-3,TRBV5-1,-,TGCGCCAGCAGCTCGGGACTAGCGGAGCTCACAGATACGCAGTATTTT,CASSSGLAELTDTQYF
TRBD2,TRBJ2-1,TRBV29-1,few,TGCAGCGCTGGGGGCGGGAGGTCCGCCAATGAGCAGTTCTTC,CSAGGGRSANEQFF
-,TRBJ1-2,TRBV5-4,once,TGTGCCAGCAGCCCGCAGATACAGAACTATGGCTACACCTTC,CASSPQIQNYGYTF
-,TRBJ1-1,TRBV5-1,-,TGCGCCAGCATGAACACTGCGACCACTGAAGCTTTCTTT,CASMNTATTEAFF
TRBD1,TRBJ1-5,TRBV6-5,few,TGTGCCAGCAGTCTAGGGACAGGGATAGGGCCCCAGCATTTT,CASSLGTGIGPQHF
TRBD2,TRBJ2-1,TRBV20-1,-,TGCAGTGCTAGTGGACTAGCGGGAGTCCGAAGCTCCTACAATGAGCAGTTCTTC,CSASGLAGVRSSYNEQFF
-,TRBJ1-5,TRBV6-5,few,TGTGCCAGCAGTCCGCAGGGCTTTCCGTTTAGCAATCAGCCCCAGCATTTT,CASSPQGFPFSNQPQHF
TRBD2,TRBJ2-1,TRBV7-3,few,TGTGCCAGCAGCTCCGGGACTAGCGGGACGGGTGAGCAGTTCTTC,CASSSGTSGTGEQFF
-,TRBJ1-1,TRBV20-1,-,TGCAGTGCTAGAAAGGGAGGGGTTAACACTGAAGCTTTCTTT,CSARKGGVNTEAFF
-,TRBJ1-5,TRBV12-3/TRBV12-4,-,TGTGCCAGCAGTGGAGGACAGAACAATCAGCCCCAGCATTTT,CASSGGQNNQPQHF
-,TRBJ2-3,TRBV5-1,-,TGCGCCAGCAGCTTAGGCGCCCAGGGGCAGTATTTT,CASSLGAQGQYF
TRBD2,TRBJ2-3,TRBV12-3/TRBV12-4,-,TGTGCCAGCAGTTTAGGGGGACTAGCCTCAGATACGCAGTATTTT,CASSLGGLASDTQYF
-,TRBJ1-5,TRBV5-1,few,TGCGCCAGCAGCATTGGTACAGGGAATCAGCCCCAGCATTTT,CASSIGTGNQPQHF
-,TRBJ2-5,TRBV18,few,TGTGCCAGCTCACCACCGAGGGGAAACCAGTACTTC,CASSPPRGNQYF
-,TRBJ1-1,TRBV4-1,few,TGCGCCAGCAGCCAAGATTGGACAGAACCTTTCTTT,CASSQDWTEPFF
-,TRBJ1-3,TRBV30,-,TGTGCCTGGAGTGTAATGGGAAACACCATATATTTT,CAWSVMGNTIYF
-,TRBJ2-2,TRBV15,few,TGTGCCACCAGCAGAGCGGGGAATACCGGGGAGCTGTTTTTT,CATSRAGNTGELFF
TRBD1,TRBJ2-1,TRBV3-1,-,TGTGCCAGCAGCCAAGGGACAGGAATGCTCGGGGAGCAGTTCTTC,CASSQGTGMLGEQFF
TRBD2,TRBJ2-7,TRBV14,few,TGTGCCAGCAGCTTCGGACTAGCGGGAGCCGAGCAGTACTTC,CASSFGLAGAEQYF
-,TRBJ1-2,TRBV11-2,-,TGTGCCAGCAGCGACAGAGGTCGGGGAATTGGCTACACCTTC,CASSDRGRGIGYTF
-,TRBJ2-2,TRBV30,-,TGTGCCTGGAGTGACAGCACCGGGGAGCTGTTTTTT,CAWSDSTGELFF
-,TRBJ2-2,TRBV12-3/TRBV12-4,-,TGTGCCAGCAGTTTACATCGGTCCGGGGAGCTGTTTTTT,CASSLHRSGELFF
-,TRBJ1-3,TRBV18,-,TGTGCCAGCTCACCACGGCAGGGGAACGGAAACACCATATATTTT,CASSPRQGNGNTIYF
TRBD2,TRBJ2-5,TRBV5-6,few,TGTGCCAGCAGCTTTTTCGTGCTAGCGGGAGAGACCCAGTACTTC,CASSFFVLAGETQYF
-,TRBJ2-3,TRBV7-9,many,TGTGCCAGCAGCTTAACGCGGGCCGAGGAAGATACGCAGTATTTT,CASSLTRAEEDTQYF
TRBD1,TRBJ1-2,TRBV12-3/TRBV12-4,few,TGTGCCAGCAGTTCGACAGGGGGCAAAAACTATGGCTACACCTTC,CASSSTGGKNYGYTF
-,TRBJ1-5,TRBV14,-,TGTGCCAGCAGCCAAGGACAGGCCTGGGATCAGCCCCAGCATTTT,CASSQGQAWDQPQHF
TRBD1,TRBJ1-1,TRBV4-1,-,TGCGCCAGCAGCGGACGCCGGGACAGGGCCCCTGAAGCTTTCTTT,CASSGRRDRAPEAFF
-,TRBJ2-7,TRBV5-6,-,TGTGCCAGCGGGCCTTCCAGGGGCTCCTACGAGCAGTACTTC,CASGPSRGSYEQYF
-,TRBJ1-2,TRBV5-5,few,TGTGCCAGCAGCCCTGCAGGGGCTCTCTATGGCTACACCTTC,CASSPAGALYGYTF
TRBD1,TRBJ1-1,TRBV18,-,TGTGCCAGCTCCCCCCAGGGGGATGGCACTGAAGCTTTCTTT,CASSPQGDGTEAFF
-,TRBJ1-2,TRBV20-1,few,TGCAGTGGGCCCGTGACAGGTGGCGGCTACACCTTC,CSGPVTGGGYTF
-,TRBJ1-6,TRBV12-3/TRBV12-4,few,TGTGCCAGCAGTTTACACGGCACGAATTCACCCCTCCACTTT,CASSLHGTNSPLHF
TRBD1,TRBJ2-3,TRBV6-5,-,TGTGCCAGCAACCAAAGACAGGGAACAGATACGCAGTATTTT,CASNQRQGTDTQYF